This TCR beta chain was retrieved from a study of cytotoxic CD8 clonotypes in ibrutinib-treated CLL. Study-wide context: Samples averaged roughly 280,000 productive templates and approximately 100,000 productive rearrangements.

Libraries of TCR beta were made from 1.5 to 2.5 micrograms of genomic DNA that came from cryopreserved PBMCs. This CDR3 spans 15 amino acids. Germline loops: CDR1 LGHNT, CDR2 FRNRAP. V was shortened by 8 bases and J by 2 bases, with 17 bases between the two germline ends. Here immunoSEQ multiplex PCR was the method, and the copy in TCRdb shows in-frame clones only, minus some. The data contain about 130,000 clones, 79% of them singletons. The chain recombines TRBV12-5 with TRBJ2-3; tentative D call: TRBD2 (7 bases). This sample comprised PBMCs, obtained after 12 months of ibrutinib treatment. The sequence was collected from a human donor with chronic lymphocytic leukemia. The CDR3 nucleotides are TGTGCTAGTCGAGTCCGGGGGGCGAACACAGATACGCAGTATTTT. This sequence encodes CASRVRGANTDTQYF.